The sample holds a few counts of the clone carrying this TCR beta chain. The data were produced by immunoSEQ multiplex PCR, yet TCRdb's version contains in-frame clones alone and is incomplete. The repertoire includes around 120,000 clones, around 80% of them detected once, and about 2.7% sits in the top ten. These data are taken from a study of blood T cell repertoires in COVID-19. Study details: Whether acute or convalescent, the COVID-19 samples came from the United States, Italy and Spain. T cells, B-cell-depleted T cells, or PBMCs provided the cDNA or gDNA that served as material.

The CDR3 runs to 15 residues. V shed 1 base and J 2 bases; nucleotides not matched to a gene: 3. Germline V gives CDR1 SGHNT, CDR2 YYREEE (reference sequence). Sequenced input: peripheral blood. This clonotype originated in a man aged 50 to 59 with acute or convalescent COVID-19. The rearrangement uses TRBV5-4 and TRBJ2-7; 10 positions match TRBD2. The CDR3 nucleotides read TGTGCCAGCAGCTTGAGAGCGGGAGGGCCCTACGAGCAGTACTTC. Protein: CASSLRAGGPYEQYF.